This is a list of T cell receptor beta chains from one sample in a study of cytomegalovirus exposure and HLA in healthy donors. Using immunoSEQ multiplex PCR, the repertoire was profiled, and TCRdb retains in-frame clones only, with some absent. The sample contains about 120,000 clones, around 66% of which appear only once. The sequenced sample consisted of PBMCs. Receptors were obtained from a man younger than 35 in good health and CMV-seronegative. The CDR3 runs from the conserved cysteine through the conserved F or W. D genes are given only for firm matches. Some rows have no size entry. The others give once, few or many, or a class for an expanded clone.

d_call j_call cdr3_length v_call clone_size cdr3_nt cdr3_aa
. TRBJ1-2 11 TRBV29-1 . TGCAGCGTTCGGGGTTCCTATGGCTACACCTTC CSVRGSYGYTF
. TRBJ1-1 14 TRBV19 . TGTGCCAGTAGTCTCCGGGTGTTGAACACTGAAGCTTTCTTT CASSLRVLNTEAFF
TRBD1 TRBJ2-1 16 TRBV5-1 . TGCGCCAGCAGAAATCCGCTGAGGACAGGCGATAATGAGCAGTTCTTC CASRNPLRTGDNEQFF
. TRBJ1-4 15 TRBV5-6 . TGTGCCAGCAGCGCTTGGGTCAGGGGCGATGAAAAACTGTTTTTT CASSAWVRGDEKLFF
. TRBJ2-7 14 TRBV27 . TGTGCCACCAGCAGGTCCAGGGGCGGATACGAGCAGTACTTC CATSRSRGGYEQYF
. TRBJ2-5 15 TRBV11-2 . TGTGCCAGCAGCCTCCCCAGGGGTTTCGGGGAGACCCAGTACTTC CASSLPRGFGETQYF
TRBD2 TRBJ2-7 14 TRBV13 . TGTGCCAGCAGCTTAAGGCTAGCGGGGTGTGAGCAGTACTTC CASSLRLAGCEQYF
. TRBJ1-1 14 TRBV30 . TGTGCCTGGACGGGGGGCTCGCTGAACACTGAAGCTTTCTTT CAWTGGSLNTEAFF
. TRBJ1-2 13 TRBV14 few TGTGCCAGCAGCCAAGGGCGGGGCTGCGGCTACACCTTC CASSQGRGCGYTF
TRBD1 TRBJ1-1 16 TRBV9 . TGTGCCAGCAGCGTAGTTTCAGGGGGCCCGAACACTGAAGCTTTCTTT CASSVVSGGPNTEAFF
TRBD1 TRBJ2-6 15 TRBV19 once TGTGCCAGTAGTAACACAGGGGCTGGGGCCAACGTCCTGACTTTC CASSNTGAGANVLTF
. TRBJ1-2 14 TRBV6-5 . TGTGCCAGCAGTGAACGGACAGATTTGTATGGCTACACCTTC CASSERTDLYGYTF
TRBD1 TRBJ2-7 18 TRBV27 . TGTGCCAGCAGTTCTCGGACCCCGGGACAGTTGATACGGTACGAGCAGTACTTC CASSSRTPGQLIRYEQYF
. TRBJ2-7 13 TRBV27 . TGTGCCAGCAGCCCAAGGACTCGTCGCGAGCAGTACTTC CASSPRTRREQYF
TRBD1 TRBJ2-7 14 TRBV6-5 few TGTGCCAGCAGTTATGACAGGGGGACTTACGAGCAGTACTTC CASSYDRGTYEQYF
. TRBJ2-5 14 TRBV6-5 . TGTGCCAGCACCGACACACCCTTAACCGGGACCCAGTACTTC CASTDTPLTGTQYF
TRBD1 TRBJ2-3 15 TRBV5-5 few TGTGCCAGCAGCACTTACCGGGACAGGGATGATACGCAGTATTTT CASSTYRDRDDTQYF
TRBD2 TRBJ2-3 14 TRBV27 . TGTGCCAGCAGTTTGACTAGCGGGAGGGATACGCAGTATTTT CASSLTSGRDTQYF
TRBD1 TRBJ2-7 17 TRBV4-3 . TGCGCCAGCAGCCAAAATTTTGCCAGGGGGCAGGTCTACGAGCAGTACTTC CASSQNFARGQVYEQYF
TRBD1 TRBJ1-4 13 TRBV28 . TGTGCCAGCACGGGACAGGGAAATGAAAAACTGTTTTTT CASTGQGNEKLFF
TRBD2 TRBJ2-1 15 TRBV30 . TGTGCCTGGAGTGTACCTAGCGGGGGGGCCAATGAGCAGTTCTTC CAWSVPSGGANEQFF
TRBD2 TRBJ2-7 15 TRBV29-1 few TGCAGCGTCGGACTAGCGGGAGGGCCGTCCTACGAGCAGTACTTC CSVGLAGGPSYEQYF
TRBD1 TRBJ2-1 15 TRBV5-1 few TGCGCCAGCAGCTTGTGGGGACAGGGAAGAAATGAGCAGTTCTTC CASSLWGQGRNEQFF
TRBD1 TRBJ1-1 13 TRBV5-6 . TGTGCCAGCAGGGAGACAGGGAGATCTGAAGCTTTCTTT CASRETGRSEAFF
TRBD2 TRBJ2-3 13 TRBV5-1 . TGCGCCAGCAGCCCTGCGGGGGGGGATACGCAGTATTTT CASSPAGGDTQYF
TRBD2 TRBJ2-1 14 TRBV5-8 . TGTGCCAGCAGCTTGATCCGCGGGGGGGCTGAGCAGTTCTTC CASSLIRGGAEQFF
. TRBJ1-1 13 TRBV7-9 . TGTGCCAGCAGCCTGGGGGGGCGGCCTGAAGCTTTCTTT CASSLGGRPEAFF
. TRBJ1-6 15 TRBV30 . TGTGCCTGGAGTGTCAGCAGTAGAGGAGATTCACCCCTCCACTTT CAWSVSSRGDSPLHF
TRBD1 TRBJ1-5 14 TRBV19 . TGTGCCAGTAGTGGGCGCAGGGGGTATCAGCCCCAGCATTTT CASSGRRGYQPQHF
TRBD1 TRBJ2-7 13 TRBV30 once TGTGCCTGGGCACCGGACAGGGGGCGCGAGCAGTACTTC CAWAPDRGREQYF
. TRBJ1-5 16 TRBV4-1 few TGCGCCAGCAGCCAAGCAGCCGGGGTATCGTATCAGCCCCAGCATTTT CASSQAAGVSYQPQHF
TRBD1 TRBJ1-5 14 TRBV5-1 . TGCGCCAGCAGCTTGGGAGGGGGCCCCGGGCCCCAGCATTTT CASSLGGGPGPQHF
. TRBJ1-1 13 TRBV7-6 . TGTGCCAGCAGCCCCGGTGCTGACACTGAAGCTTTCTTT CASSPGADTEAFF
. TRBJ2-3 15 TRBV7-9 . TGTGCCAGCAGCTTGTACCGTGGGACTGGCGATACGCAGTATTTT CASSLYRGTGDTQYF
. TRBJ1-5 15 TRBV5-6 . TGTGCCAGCAGCTTGGCGGGGGGATCTGGGCAGCCCCAGCATTTT CASSLAGGSGQPQHF
. TRBJ2-2 12 TRBV5-4 . TGTGCCAGCAGCCTCCCCGGCGGGGAGCTGTTTTTT CASSLPGGELFF
. TRBJ2-7 15 TRBV7-2 . TGTGCCAGCAGCCACCAGGGCGGCCTCACCTACGAGCAGTACTTC CASSHQGGLTYEQYF
. TRBJ2-7 14 TRBV5-1 . TGCGCCAGCAGCCCGTTGGCAGGGATTTACGAGCAGTACTTC CASSPLAGIYEQYF
TRBD1 TRBJ2-1 13 TRBV30 . TGTGCCTGGGACAGGGGAGGAAGCAATGAGCAGTTCTTC CAWDRGGSNEQFF
TRBD2 TRBJ2-1 15 TRBV10-1 . TGCGCCAGCAGCAGGACTAGCGGGAAAAACAATGAGCAGTTCTTC CASSRTSGKNNEQFF
. TRBJ1-1 15 TRBV9 . TGTGCCAGCAGCGTAGAGGGGAAGTTGGACACTGAAGCTTTCTTT CASSVEGKLDTEAFF
. TRBJ2-7 15 TRBV9 . TGTGCCAGCAGCGTAGGGGTAGGGGGCTCCTACGAGCAGTACTTC CASSVGVGGSYEQYF
. TRBJ1-5 13 TRBV6-6 . TGTGCCAGCAGCCCATGGGCGAATCAGCCCCAGCATTTT CASSPWANQPQHF
. TRBJ1-1 10 TRBV19 . TGTGCCAGTAGTGGGACAGAAGCTTTCTTT CASSGTEAFF
. TRBJ1-2 15 TRBV18 . TGTGCCAGCTCACCATATCGGCGGCCAAACTATGGCTACACCTTC CASSPYRRPNYGYTF
. TRBJ2-1 17 TRBV30 . TGTGCCTGGAGTAGCCTAGCGAGGTGGGGCTCCTACAATGAGCAGTTCTTC CAWSSLARWGSYNEQFF
. TRBJ2-7 15 TRBV5-1 . TGCGCCAGCAGCTTAGTGGGGACACCCTCCTACGAGCAGTACTTC CASSLVGTPSYEQYF
TRBD2 TRBJ2-7 16 TRBV6-1 few TGTGCCAGCAGTGAAGTGGGGCGGGGGGCCACCCACGAGCAGTACTTC CASSEVGRGATHEQYF